This T cell receptor (beta chain) appears in the sequencing data of a study of blood T cell repertoires in COVID-19. Study background: Acute-phase and convalescent COVID-19 samples originated in the United States, Italy and Spain.

Germline-derived CDR1 and CDR2 are SGDLS and YYNGEE. The CDR3 has 16 amino acids. The V gene end was trimmed by 4 bases and the J gene end by 9 bases; junction bases not matched to a gene: 14. Using immunoSEQ multiplex PCR, the repertoire was profiled, and TCRdb retains in-frame clones only, with some absent. Of about 27,000 clones in the sample, over 85% were seen once. The gene calls are TRBV9 and TRBJ2-1, with 9 positions matching TRBD2. The sequenced sample consisted of peripheral blood. The source is a human donor in a cohort sampled during active COVID-19. The CDR3 sequence: CASSTRGSGRGGEQFF. CDR3 sequence (DNA): TGTGCCAGCAGCACCCGAGGTAGCGGGAGAGGCGGTGAGCAGTTCTTC. Full variable domain (remainder filled in from reference TRBV9 and TRBJ2-1): DSGVTQTPKHLITATGQRVTLRCSPRSGDLSVYWYQQSLDQGLQFLIQYYNGEERAKGNILERFSAQQFPDLHSELNLSSLELGDSALYFCASSTRGSGRGGEQFFGPGTRLTVL.